The clone carrying this T cell receptor (beta chain) was detected only a few times. This sample is drawn from a study of T-cell reconstitution after alpha-beta-depleted transplantation in children. Using unique molecular identifiers, the investigators prepared the TCRbeta library. MiXCR was run by TCRdb on the PCR reads, yielding one entry per CDR3 protein. The sample yields about 78,000 distinct CDR3 sequences, over 12% seen once. The sequences come from PBMCs, mostly from graft donor cells, collected 180 days after TCRalphabeta/CD19-depleted stem cell transplant. This TCR came from a male patient aged 2-9 years who had a stem cell transplant for acute lymphoblastic leukemia, so the T cells may come from the graft donor.

The chain's CDR3 is CASSLGGATNEKLFF. CDR3 nucleotide sequence: TGTGCCAGCAGTTTAGGAGGAGCAACTAATGAAAAACTGTTTTTT. The chain carries TRBV12-3 or TRBV12-4 and TRBJ1-4; no firm D call. V was pared by 1 base and J by 0 bases, with 6 bases between. The CDR3 spans 15 residues.